The 12 T cell receptor beta chains presented below share a single source sample, sequenced in a study of blood T cells in healthy people across ages. Using a J-beta primer mix together with a sample-barcoded 5' primer, a second PCR was run for about 6 to 12 cycles. Via MiXCR, TCRdb re-called the 5' RACE reads, giving one row per CDR3 protein. The sample lists hundreds of thousands of distinct CDR3 sequences; 25% to 30% were seen once. Source material: blood. The receptors were sampled from a woman aged 70 to 79 in good health.

The V and J genes are TRBV5-1 and TRBJ2-5; the D is unclear. Germline CDR1 SGHRS, CDR2 YFSETQ. The CDR3 runs to 14 residues. Deletions cut 0 bases from V and 3 bases from J, with 9 bases between. DNA for the CDR3: TGCGCCAGCAGCTTGGGTCTACAGAAAGAGACCCAGTACTTC. Its protein is CASSLGLQKETQYF.

This clonotype has only a few counts. A junction end diverges from the germline sequence, so it may reflect a read error. The gene calls are TRBV28 and TRBJ2-7; D uncertain. Germline CDR1 reads MDHEN; CDR2 reads SYDVKM. This CDR3 is 13 amino acids long. The DNA for the CDR3 is TGTGCCAGCAGTTTAGTAAACGGGTTCGAGCGGTACTTC. The encoded protein is CASSLVNGFERYF.

This clonotype came up a few times. The V call is TRBV4-1, the J call TRBJ1-2; D gene unclear. CDR3 size: 16 residues. The germline V gene has CDR1 MGHRA and CDR2 YSYEKL. The V end lost 0 bases, the J end lost 0 bases, and 11 bases lay between the germline ends. The CDR3 is CASSQEGQFTNYGYTF. The CDR3 DNA sequence: TGCGCCAGCAGCCAAGAAGGGCAGTTCACTAACTATGGCTACACCTTC.

Only a few counts were recorded for this clonotype. The rearrangement joins TRBV12-3 or TRBV12-4 to TRBJ2-3; no definite D call. The length of the CDR3 is 11 residues. V lost 7 bases, J lost 6 bases, and 8 bases lay in between. The CDR3 region has the DNA TGTGCCAGCATGTCGGTTGATACGCAGTATTTT. Translation: CASMSVDTQYF.

The chain's CDR3 is CAISDSNPRGQPQHF. The CDR3 DNA reads TGTGCCATCAGTGACTCGAATCCCCGGGGCCAGCCCCAGCATTTT. This sequence joins TRBV10-3 and TRBJ1-5, with D maybe TRBD1 (5 bases). Trimming took off 3 bases at V and 7 bases at J, with 16 bases between the two ends. This CDR3 spans 15 amino acids. Looked up from germline, CDR1 is ENHRY and CDR2 is SYGVKD.

The chain is built from TRBV28 and TRBJ2-1; D call uncertain. The J call may be mistaken, given a closer DNA end match to TRBJ2-7. In germline, CDR1 is MDHEN, CDR2 SYDVKM. This CDR3 is 10 amino acids long. The CDR3 loop reads CACGPYEQYF. In nucleotides, the CDR3 is TGTGCCTGCGGCCCTTACGAGCAGTACTTC.

The J gene is TRBJ2-1, the V gene TRBV15, with 9 nucleotides matching TRBD2. The J segment lost 4 bases and the V segment lost 0 bases, leaving 4 bases of the junction unmatched. The CDR3 is 16 amino acids. Per germline, CDR1 LNHNV and CDR2 YYDKDF (reference sequence). CDR3: CATSRDRGREYNEQFF. CDR3 in DNA: TGTGCCACCAGCAGAGATCGCGGGAGGGAGTACAATGAGCAGTTCTTC.

This clonotype has a handful of counts. The rearrangement joins TRBV12-3 or TRBV12-4 to TRBJ1-2; TRBD1 matches at 9 bases. Trimming cost V 11 bases and J 7 bases; bases outside gene matches: 26. The CDR3 is 18 residues long. Here the CDR3 reads CAGPPTPGTGPISGGYTF. The CDR3 bases are TGTGCCGGCCCACCCACACCCGGGACAGGGCCAATTTCGGGTGGCTACACCTTC.

The V call is TRBV5-1, the J call TRBJ2-3; TRBD2 matches at 10 bases. The V gene end was trimmed by 4 bases and the J gene end by 3 bases; junction bases not matched to a gene: 2. There are 14 residues in the CDR3. Germline V lookup: CDR1 SGHRS, CDR2 YFSETQ. The CDR3 nucleotides read TGCGCCAGCAGCATTAGCGGGGGGACAGATACGCAGTATTTT. This sequence encodes CASSISGGTDTQYF.

The chain has TRBV7-9 and TRBJ2-7; 10 bases line up with TRBD1. CDR1 and CDR2 from the germline V gene are SEHNR and FQNEAQ (reference sequence). The junction had 5 bases not matched to a gene; V was cut back by 3 bases and J by 6 bases. The CDR3 is made up of 14 amino acids. The CDR3 DNA is TGTGCCAGCAGCTTGGGGACAGGGGTCTTCGAGCAGTACTTC. Encoded protein: CASSLGTGVFEQYF.

This clonotype was counted a single time. This rearrangement joins TRBV7-3 to TRBJ2-1, with D perhaps given as TRBD1 or TRBD2 (6 bases each). The J call may be mistaken, given a closer DNA end match to TRBJ2-5. CDR1 and CDR2 from the germline V gene are SGHTA and FQGTGA. The CDR3 runs 15 residues. In DNA, the CDR3 is TGTGCCAGCAGCTTAGAGGGCACAGGGAGGGAGACCCAGTACTTC. Translating gives CASSLEGTGRETQYF.

This clonotype has only a few counts. The rearrangement uses TRBV5-1 and TRBJ2-3; D uncertain. Looked up from germline, CDR1 is SGHRS and CDR2 is YFSETQ. This CDR3 spans 14 amino acids. The V and J ends lost 4 bases and 5 bases respectively, with 14 bases between them. The CDR3, as DNA: TGCGCCAGCAGCCCGGGTGGACCAGAAGATACGCAGTATTTT. Translated, it gives CASSPGGPEDTQYF.